Listed here are 12 T cell receptor beta chains from one sample, sequenced in a study of control samples from healthy donors and cancer patients. Repertoires were generated with immunoSEQ multiplex PCR, while TCRdb's copy carries only in-frame clones and drops some. The sample carries around 140,000 clones, about nine tenths recorded once. The sample comprised PBMCs. All receptors derive from a man aged 50 or older with head and neck cancer.

The V and J genes are TRBV3-1 (or the pseudogene TRBV3-2) and TRBJ2-2; D remains unclear. This CDR3 has 15 residues. The germline V gene has CDR1 LGHDT and CDR2 YNNKEL (reference sequence). V dropped 5 bases and J dropped 5 bases, with 15 bases sitting between them. CDR3 amino acids: CASSDWAGLTGELFF. The CDR3 nucleotides are TGTGCCAGCAGCGATTGGGCAGGCTTGACCGGGGAGCTGTTTTTT.

This sequence joins TRBV5-1 and TRBJ1-4; TRBD1 is a possible D gene (6 bases). The V gene lost 4 bases and the J gene lost 7 bases, with 14 bases spanning the gap. CDR3 length equals 14 residues. Germline V gene lookup returns CDR1 SGHRS and CDR2 YFSETQ. CDR3 nucleotide sequence: TGCGCCAGCAGCGGGGGGACACACCCTGAAAAACTGTTTTTT. It translates to CASSGGTHPEKLFF. Supplemented by reference TRBV5-1 and TRBJ1-4, the full variable domain reads KAGVTQTPRYLIKTRGQQVTLSCSPISGHRSVSWYQQTPGQGLQFLFEYFSETQRNKGNFPGRFSGRQFSNSRSEMNVSTLELGDSALYLCASSGGTHPEKLFFGSGTQLSVL.

V and J are TRBV24-1 and TRBJ2-1; 7 nucleotides agree with TRBD1. The CDR3 length is 15 residues. The V and J ends lost 5 bases and 9 bases, in that order; junction bases with no gene match: 12. The germline CDR1 and CDR2 sequences are KGHDR and SFDVKD. CDR3 sequence (DNA): TGTGCCACCAGTGGGCAAACAGGGGTTAGGGGTGAGCAGTTCTTC. As protein: CATSGQTGVRGEQFF.

Written as DNA, the CDR3 is TGTGCCAGCACCCACAGGGGTTCCTACAATGAGCAGTTCTTC. Residues: CASTHRGSYNEQFF. The genes are TRBV27 and TRBJ2-1; 7 nucleotides agree with TRBD1. This CDR3 contains 14 residues. Germline V gene data show CDR1 as MNHEY and CDR2 as SMNVEV (reference sequence). J was trimmed by 1 base and V by 7 bases; bases with no gene match: 4.

This clone has only one observation. This chain uses TRBV28 with TRBJ2-2; tentatively, D is TRBD1 (5 bases). This CDR3 contains 14 residues. CDR1 is MDHEN, CDR2 SYDVKM, per germline. Trimming left V 5 bases short and J 5 bases short, with 12 bases between. The CDR3 loop is CASSRRSGTGELFF. The CDR3, as DNA: TGTGCCAGCAGTCGGCGGTCAGGGACCGGGGAGCTGTTTTTT.

The chain combines TRBV28 with TRBJ1-6, with 10 positions matching TRBD1. The CDR3 is 15 residues long. Germline V CDR1 and CDR2: MDHEN, SYDVKM. V shed 1 base and J 9 bases; nucleotides not matched to a gene: 3. CDR3 region: CASSLSGQGFSPLHF. CDR3 nucleotide sequence: TGTGCCAGCAGTTTATCGGGACAGGGGTTTTCACCCCTCCACTTT. Based on the CDR3 plus reference TRBV28 and TRBJ1-6, the full variable domain is DVKVTQSSRYLVKRTGEKVFLECVQDMDHENMFWYRQDPGLGLRLIYFSYDVKMKEKGDIPEGYSVSREKKERFSLILESASTNQTSMYLCASSLSGQGFSPLHFGNGTRLTVT.

The CDR3 spells CASSEQWTGELFF. The CDR3 coding sequence is TGTGCCAGCAGCGAACAGTGGACCGGGGAGCTGTTTTTT. This sequence joins TRBV12-3 or TRBV12-4 and TRBJ2-2; D not resolved. The V gene lost 6 bases and the J gene lost 5 bases, with 10 bases spanning the gap. The CDR3 extends over 13 amino acids.

The rearrangement joins TRBV30 to TRBJ1-4; 8 bases fit TRBD1. After removal of 2 bases from V and 9 bases from J, the junction contained 5 bases not matched to a gene. This CDR3 has 13 amino acids. CDR1 and CDR2 from the germline V gene are GTSNPN and SVGIG (reference sequence). The CDR3 here is CAWSRGTGQKLFF. For the CDR3, the DNA is TGTGCCTGGAGTCGAGGGACAGGTCAAAAACTGTTTTTT.

V gene TRBV6-5 combines with J gene TRBJ2-1, with 10 bases aligning to TRBD2. Germline V gives CDR1 MNHEY, CDR2 SVGAGI. After removal of 2 bases from V and 8 bases from J, the junction contained 3 bases not matched to a gene. This CDR3 has 14 residues. For the CDR3, the DNA is TGTGCCAGCAGTTACGGTCTAGCGGGAGATGAGCAGTTCTTC. Its protein is CASSYGLAGDEQFF.

The rearrangement links TRBV28 to TRBJ1-5; D uncertain. CDR3 length equals 13 residues. CDR1 and CDR2 from the germline V gene are MDHEN and SYDVKM. The ends were cut back, 2 bases at V and 7 bases at J, with 9 bases in the middle. The CDR3 DNA sequence: TGTGCCAGCAGTTTAGTAGGGAACCAGCCCCAGCATTTT. This gives the protein CASSLVGNQPQHF.

This chain links TRBV18 with TRBJ1-1; 8 nucleotides agree with TRBD1. Germline CDR1 KGHSH, CDR2 LQKENI. With 5 bases clipped from V and 6 bases from J, the junction kept 8 bases outside the gene matches. The CDR3 spans 14 residues. CDR3 residues: CASSFDRGWAEAFF. The CDR3 DNA is TGTGCCAGCTCATTTGACAGGGGCTGGGCTGAAGCTTTCTTT.

The genes are TRBV5-1 and TRBJ2-1; 7 bases align to TRBD1. Germline V lookup: CDR1 SGHRS, CDR2 YFSETQ. V lost 1 base and J lost 3; bases outside the gene matches: 1. This CDR3 region has 14 residues. The CDR3 DNA reads TGCGCCAGCAGCTTGTCAGGGGGCTACAATGAGCAGTTCTTC. Amino acid sequence: CASSLSGGYNEQFF.